This TCR beta chain stems from a study of PD-1 blockade in classical Hodgkin lymphoma. Study-wide findings and caveats: Baseline diversity was lower in partial responders and progressors than complete responders.

All patients relapsed after autologous stem cell transplantation, and brentuximab vedotin exposure varied. The V and J ends lost 2 bases and 3 bases, in that order; junction bases with no gene match: 3. The CDR3 extends over 15 amino acids. The V gene's germline CDR1 is SGHRS and CDR2 YFSETQ. Comment on this clone: Antigen unknown.

The method was immunoSEQ multiplex PCR; TCRdb's version includes in-frame clones alone and lacks a portion of them. This table has approximately 12,000 clones, 70% to 85% appearing once. This specimen consisted of peripheral blood mononuclear cells (PBMCs), obtained before the second cycle of nivolumab. The chain combines TRBV5-1 with TRBJ1-4; TRBD1 matches 8 bases. The TCR comes from a human donor with classical Hodgkin lymphoma. CDR3 sequence (DNA): TGCGCCAGCAGCTTCCAGACAGGGGCTAATGAAAAACTGTTTTTT. It encodes CASSFQTGANEKLFF.